The 30 T cell receptor beta chains in this list originate from one sample, sequenced in a study of Graves' ophthalmopathy and Graves' hyperthyroidism. Amplification of the TCR beta CDR3 regions used RNA transcripts (as template). First-round RT-PCR with HTBI primers preceded a second-round multiplex PCR. TCRdb re-called the multiplex PCR reads through MiXCR, storing one row per CDR3 protein. The sample records 740,000 or so distinct CDR3 sequences, 40% being singletons. The material sequenced was peripheral blood. The receptors shown here come from an adult man with Graves' ophthalmopathy.

The sample holds a few counts of this clonotype. The gene calls are TRBV20-1 and TRBJ1-4; TRBD1 agrees at 9 bases. In germline, CDR1 is DFQATT, CDR2 SNEGSKA (reference sequence). CDR3 length equals 15 residues. The V segment lost 0 bases and the J segment 5 bases; nucleotides outside the gene matches: 4. DNA of the CDR3: TGCAGTGCTAGAGATCTGGGGACAGGGAATGAAAAACTGTTTTTT. Its protein is CSARDLGTGNEKLFF.

This clonotype was picked up many times. V is TRBV10-3 and J is TRBJ1-1; TRBD1 matches at 7 bases. The J segment lost 0 bases and the V segment lost 6 bases, leaving 7 bases of the junction unmatched. The CDR3 totals 15 residues. CDR1 and CDR2 from the germline V gene are ENHRY and SYGVKD. CDR3 protein: CAISDRAQMNTEAFF. In DNA form, the CDR3 reads TGTGCCATCAGCGACAGGGCACAGATGAACACTGAAGCTTTCTTT.

This clonotype appeared a few times. The genes are TRBV2 and TRBJ1-1, with a tentative D call TRBD1 (5 bases). CDR1 is SNHLY and CDR2 is FYNNEI in the germline V gene. The CDR3 runs 15 residues. V shed 5 bases and J shed 3 bases, with 16 bases lying between them. The CDR3 loop reads CASSFVSRGDTEAFF. In DNA, the CDR3 is TGTGCCAGCAGTTTTGTTTCTCGGGGGGACACTGAAGCTTTCTTT.

V is TRBV11-2 and J is TRBJ1-3; weak D call: TRBD1 (5 bases). Germline lookup yields CDR1 SGHAT and CDR2 FQNNGV. This CDR3 is 15 amino acids long. Between the trimmed V and J ends, which lost 5 bases and 0 bases, there was a span of 11 bases. This CDR3 reads CASSRGDTSGNTIYF. The CDR3 DNA reads TGTGCCAGCAGCCGAGGGGATACCTCTGGAAACACCATATATTTT. The whole variable domain, filled in from reference TRBV11-2 and TRBJ1-3, reads EAGVAQSPRYKIIEKRQSVAFWCNPISGHATLYWYQQILGQGPKLLIQFQNNGVVDDSQLPKDRFSAERLKGVDSTLKIQPAKLEDSAVYLCASSRGDTSGNTIYFGEGSWLTVV.

Regarding this clonotype: A much larger clone lies a single base off, so this may be a read error. The V and J genes are TRBV7-9 and TRBJ2-5, with D tentatively TRBD1 (6 bases). Germline values: CDR1 SEHNR, CDR2 FQNEAQ (reference sequence). Trimming removed 5 bases from V and 1 base from J, with 14 bases in between. The CDR3 sequence is 15 residues long. This CDR3 is CASSPDSIFQETQYF. The CDR3, as DNA: TGTGCCAGCAGCCCGGACAGCATTTTCCAAGAGACCCAGTACTTC.

The chain links TRBV25-1 to TRBJ1-5, with 7 bases aligning to TRBD1. Trimming took 8 bases from V and 1 from J; bases not matched to a gene: 8. In germline, CDR1 is MGHDK, CDR2 SYGVNS. This CDR3 has 15 residues. The CDR3 loop is CASVADRESNQPQHF. The DNA for the CDR3 is TGTGCCAGCGTGGCAGACAGGGAAAGCAATCAGCCCCAGCATTTT.

A note on this clonotype: A much bigger clone sits one base away, suggesting this may be a read error. V gene TRBV19 combines with J gene TRBJ1-2; D remains unclear. V was shortened by 1 base and J by 6 bases, with 12 bases between the two germline ends. The CDR3 has 14 residues. CDR1 and CDR2 (germline): LNHDA, SQIVND (reference sequence). CDR3 amino acids: CASSIGGRNHGYTF. The CDR3 coding sequence is TGTGCCAGTAGTATAGGCGGAAGGAACCATGGCTACACCTTC. Supplemented by reference TRBV19 and TRBJ1-2, the full variable domain reads DGGITQSPKYLFRKEGQNVTLSCEQNLNHDAMYWYRQDPGQGLRLIYYSQIVNDFQKGDIAEGYSVSREKKESFPLTVTSAQKNPTAFYLCASSIGGRNHGYTFGSGTRLTVV.

This clonotype was detected a few times. The V and J genes are TRBV15 and TRBJ1-5, with D possibly being TRBD1 (6 bases). Trimming removed 0 bases at V and 7 bases at J, with 10 bases between. Germline loops: CDR1 LNHNV, CDR2 YYDKDF (reference sequence). The CDR3 length is 14 residues. The CDR3 region is CATSRDQGPQPQHF. CDR3 nucleotides: TGTGCCACCAGCAGAGATCAGGGGCCCCAGCCCCAGCATTTT.

On this clonotype itself: Possible read error: a much larger clone is one base away. The chain combines TRBV29-1 with TRBJ1-1; D is unresolved. The CDR3 extends over 10 amino acids. CDR1 and CDR2 (germline): SQVTM, ANQGSEA. V lost 4 bases and J 8 bases, leaving 8 bases between the germline ends. This chain's CDR3 is CSVVGGEAFF. As DNA, the CDR3 is TGCAGCGTTGTGGGTGGGGAAGCTTTCTTT.

This clonotype showed up many times. An end of the junction does not agree with germline; a read error may underlie this. V gene TRBV7-2 combines with J gene TRBJ1-5, with D tentatively TRBD1 (5 bases). The CDR3 consists of 13 residues. Germline V gene lookup returns CDR1 SGHTA and CDR2 FQGNSA. The CDR3: CASSLGDGQPQHF. CDR3 DNA sequence: TGTGCCAGCAGCTTAGGGGACGGTCAGCCCCAACATTTT.

This clonotype appeared a few times. The chain links TRBV7-9 to TRBJ2-7; 7 positions match TRBD2. The CDR3 is made up of 13 amino acids. J was trimmed by 7 bases and V by 2 bases; bases with no gene match: 5. The V gene's germline CDR1 is SEHNR and CDR2 FQNEAQ (reference sequence). This chain's CDR3 is CASSLFPGGEQYF. The CDR3, as DNA: TGTGCCAGCAGCTTATTCCCCGGGGGGGAGCAGTACTTC. The full variable domain, rest sourced from reference TRBV7-9 and TRBJ2-7, is DTGVSQNPRHKITKRGQNVTFRCDPISEHNRLYWYRQTLGQGPEFLTYFQNEAQLEKSRLLSDRFSAERPKGSFSTLEIQRTEQGDSAMYLCASSLFPGGEQYFGPGTRLTVT.

V usage is TRBV11-2 and J usage is TRBJ1-2; TRBD1 matches 7 bases. CDR3 length equals 14 residues. Germline V gene lookup returns CDR1 SGHAT and CDR2 FQNNGV. Unmatched junction bases numbered 7, after V lost 5 bases and J lost 4 bases. CDR3 DNA sequence: TGTGCCAGCAGCCCGAGCGGGACAGCCTATGGCTACACCTTC. Protein product: CASSPSGTAYGYTF.

This clonotype turned up a few times. This rearrangement joins TRBV2 to TRBJ2-2; D not certain. Deletions cut 6 bases from V and 4 bases from J, with 15 bases between. The germline CDR1 and CDR2 sequences are SNHLY and FYNNEI. The CDR3 runs 15 residues. This CDR3 is CASRVQSGGTGELFF. CDR3 sequence (DNA): TGTGCCAGCAGGGTACAGTCCGGTGGCACCGGGGAGCTGTTTTTT.

The count of this clonotype is one. The CDR3 here is CAISEIPLSRGIGTEAFF. In nucleotides, the CDR3 is TGTGCCATCAGTGAAATCCCCTTGTCCAGGGGCATAGGCACTGAAGCTTTCTTT. This sequence joins TRBV10-3 and TRBJ1-1; D perhaps matches TRBD1 (6 bases). The CDR3 loop spans 18 amino acids. The germline gives CDR1 ENHRY, CDR2 SYGVKD. Trimming took 3 bases from V and 4 from J, leaving 24 bases between them.

In the case of this clonotype: Its ends do not fully match the called genes, so a read error is possible. In DNA form, the CDR3 reads TGCGCCAGCAGCCGACACCGCAATTTACACCTACCCGAAGAGACCCAGTACTTC. Translated, it gives CASSRHRNLHLPEETQYF. The chain is built from TRBV7-9 and TRBJ2-5, with D uncertain. CDR3 length equals 18 residues. CDR1 SEHNR and CDR2 FQNEAQ come from the germline V gene (reference sequence).

This clonotype was observed a few times. CDR3 nucleotides: TGTGCCAGCAGCCAAGGTCCTAGCGAGCAGAGCTCCTACGAGCAGTACTTC. This translates into CASSQGPSEQSSYEQYF. The V gene is TRBV4-2, the J gene TRBJ2-7; tentative D call: TRBD2 (6 bases). Germline V gene sequence: CDR1 LGHNA, CDR2 YNFKEQ. There are 17 residues in the CDR3. Trimming stripped 1 base from V and 0 bases from J, with 16 bases between.

Concerning this clonotype: Sequence at one end of the junction differs from germline and may be a read error. The CDR3 loop is CSVREGTGGASYEQCF. The CDR3 bases are TGCAGCGTAAGAGAAGGGACAGGGGGCGCTTCCTACGAGCAGTGCTTC. This chain joins TRBV29-1 and TRBJ2-7; 12 nucleotides agree with TRBD1. The CDR3 runs to 16 residues. Germline CDR1 SQVTM, CDR2 ANQGSEA.

About this clonotype: Since a much larger clone is just one base distant, this may be a read error. The chain employs TRBV9 and TRBJ1-5, with no clear D. Looked up from germline, CDR1 is SGDLS and CDR2 is YYNGEE. The CDR3 length is 12 residues. CDR3 in amino acids: CVSSAKGQPQHF. The CDR3 bases are TGTGTCAGCAGCGCCAAGGGTCAGCCCCAGCATTTT.

The sample holds many counts of this clonotype. The V call is TRBV7-2, the J call TRBJ1-4; TRBD1 aligns across 9 bases. With V trimmed by 3 bases and J by 5 bases, 4 bases remained unmatched. The germline gives CDR1 SGHTA, CDR2 FQGNSA. This CDR3 is 15 amino acids long. CDR3 amino acids: CASSLAGTGNEKLFF. Written as DNA, the CDR3 is TGTGCCAGCAGCTTGGCGGGGACAGGGAATGAAAAACTGTTTTTT.

The chain joins TRBV2 to TRBJ1-2, with D possibly matching TRBD1 (5 bases). CDR1 is SNHLY and CDR2 is FYNNEI in the germline V gene. The ends were cut back, 5 bases at V and 4 bases at J, with 17 bases in the middle. The CDR3 consists of 15 residues. The DNA of the CDR3 is TGTGCCAGCAGTCGGGTTAGGGGTGGGTCCTATGGCTACACCTTC. Translation gives CASSRVRGGSYGYTF.

Concerning this clonotype itself: Relative to the germline gene, one junction end is altered; a read error may explain this. The chain recombines TRBV10-3 with TRBJ2-6; D may be TRBD1 or TRBD2 (5 bases each). Germline V gene data show CDR1 as ENHRY and CDR2 as SYGVKD. This CDR3 is 16 amino acids long. CDR3 amino acids: CAISSLGEAGANVLTF. In DNA, the CDR3 is TGTGCTATCAGCAGCTTGGGGGAAGCTGGGGCCAACGTCCTGACTTTC.

The rearrangement links TRBV10-3 to TRBJ2-2; D gene ambiguous. Germline CDR1 ENHRY, CDR2 SYGVKD. This CDR3 has 12 amino acids. The V end lost 10 bases, the J end lost 6 bases, and 12 bases lay between the germline ends. The CDR3 loop reads CATRPFAGELFF. In nucleotides, the CDR3 is TGTGCCACCCGACCATTTGCCGGGGAGCTGTTTTTT.

Many counts were recorded for this clonotype. The genes are TRBV25-1 and TRBJ1-1; 10 bases align to TRBD1. V shed 7 bases and J 10 bases; nucleotides not matched to a gene: 6. Germline V gene lookup returns CDR1 MGHDK and CDR2 SYGVNS. The CDR3 loop spans 12 amino acids. The CDR3 DNA sequence: TGTGCCAGCACCGCGACAGGGGGCACAGCTTTCTTT. As protein: CASTATGGTAFF. Complete variable domain (other parts from reference TRBV25-1 and TRBJ1-1): EADIYQTPRYLVIGTGKKITLECSQTMGHDKMYWYQQDPGMELHLIHYSYGVNSTEKGDLSSESTVSRIRTEHFPLTLESARPSHTSQYLCASTATGGTAFFGQGTRLTVV.

This clonotype occurred many times. The J gene is TRBJ2-7, the V gene TRBV25-1; the match to TRBD1 covers 9 bases. Losses at the gene ends were 4 bases for V and 2 bases for J; bases not matched to a gene: 3. From germline, CDR1 is MGHDK and CDR2 SYGVNS. The CDR3 is 14 residues long. As DNA, the CDR3 is TGTGCCAGCAGTGCTGGGGACAGGGCCTACGAGCAGTACTTC. It yields the protein CASSAGDRAYEQYF.

The V and J genes are TRBV7-9 and TRBJ1-6, with D maybe TRBD1 (5 bases). V lost 5 bases to trimming and J lost 9 bases, with 17 bases between them. From germline, CDR1 is SEHNR and CDR2 FQNEAQ (reference sequence). CDR3 length equals 15 residues. CDR3 sequence reads: CASSARTSGGSPLHF. As DNA, the CDR3 is TGTGCCAGCAGCGCACGGACTAGCGGGGGTTCACCCCTCCACTTT.

This clonotype appeared a few times. The V and J genes are TRBV29-1 and TRBJ2-3, with no clear D. This CDR3 spans 15 amino acids. Germline V gene data show CDR1 as SQVTM and CDR2 as ANQGSEA. V was cut by 2 bases and J by 4 bases, with 16 bases left in between. The CDR3 loop reads CSVESDDQVADTQYF. The CDR3 bases are TGCAGCGTTGAATCGGACGATCAAGTAGCAGATACGCAGTATTTT.

About this clonotype: Sequence at one end of the junction differs from germline and may be a read error. The rearrangement links TRBV10-3 to TRBJ2-6; maybe TRBD1 (5 bases). Germline V lookup: CDR1 ENHRY, CDR2 SYGVKD. The CDR3 sequence is 15 residues long. The chain's CDR3 is CASSSTVSGANVLTF. The CDR3 region has the DNA TGTGCCAGCAGTTCGACAGTCTCTGGGGCCAACGTCCTGACTTTC.

This rearrangement joins TRBV10-3 to TRBJ2-7, with 9 positions matching TRBD1. V shed 10 bases and J 6 bases; nucleotides not matched to a gene: 13. Germline V CDR1 and CDR2: ENHRY, SYGVKD. This CDR3 has 14 amino acids. Written as DNA, the CDR3 is TGTGCCAGCAGCCGGGACAGGGTTCCGGGCGAGCAGTACTTC. Protein: CASSRDRVPGEQYF.

This clonotype was observed many times. V and J are TRBV20-1 and TRBJ1-1, with no clear D. The CDR3 extends over 13 amino acids. Trimming removed 4 bases at V and 4 bases at J, with 13 bases between. Germline-derived CDR1 and CDR2 are DFQATT and SNEGSKA (reference sequence). CDR3 sequence: CSAISGFGTEAFF. In nucleotides, the CDR3 is TGCAGTGCTATTTCGGGCTTCGGCACTGAAGCTTTCTTT.

The V gene is TRBV20-1, the J gene TRBJ2-3; 7 bases agree with TRBD1. Germline assignment: CDR1 DFQATT and CDR2 SNEGSKA (reference sequence). V gave up 6 bases and J gave up 3 bases; unmatched junction bases: 12. The CDR3 loop spans 15 amino acids. The CDR3 region is CSAPRTGSMTDTQYF. CDR3 DNA sequence: TGCAGTGCCCCTAGGACAGGTTCCATGACAGATACGCAGTATTTT.